This TCR beta chain was recovered during a study of radiotherapy plus CTLA-4 blockade in lung cancer. For the study at large: Across the patients, objective responses occurred in more than 15%, and disease control in roughly 31%.

The study, taken as a whole, reports: Strongest reported response predictors: early blood clone changes and post-radiation interferon-beta. After treatment with radiotherapy plus ipilimumab, TCR clones that came from the tumor expanded in blood.

The V and J ends lost 3 bases and 0 bases respectively, with 6 bases between them. CDR3 length: 14 amino acids. The germline CDR1 and CDR2 sequences are SGHVS and FQNEAQ. Repertoires were generated with immunoSEQ multiplex PCR, while TCRdb's copy carries only in-frame clones and drops some. Here the sample spans some 52,000 clones, more than 65% being singletons. Ipilimumab CTLA-4 blockade and focal radiation were given to patients with chemo-refractory metastatic non-small-cell lung cancer. Comments on this clone: The antigen remains unidentified.

Sequences were derived from peripheral blood, sampled from a patient treated with radiotherapy plus ipilimumab. The chain recombines TRBV7-8 with TRBJ1-3; D gene unclear. The sequence was obtained from a human donor with non-small cell lung cancer who had a partial response to radiotherapy plus ipilimumab. CDR3 bases: TGTGCCAGCAGCTTCTCGAGCTCTGGAAACACCATATATTTT. This encodes CASSFSSSGNTIYF.